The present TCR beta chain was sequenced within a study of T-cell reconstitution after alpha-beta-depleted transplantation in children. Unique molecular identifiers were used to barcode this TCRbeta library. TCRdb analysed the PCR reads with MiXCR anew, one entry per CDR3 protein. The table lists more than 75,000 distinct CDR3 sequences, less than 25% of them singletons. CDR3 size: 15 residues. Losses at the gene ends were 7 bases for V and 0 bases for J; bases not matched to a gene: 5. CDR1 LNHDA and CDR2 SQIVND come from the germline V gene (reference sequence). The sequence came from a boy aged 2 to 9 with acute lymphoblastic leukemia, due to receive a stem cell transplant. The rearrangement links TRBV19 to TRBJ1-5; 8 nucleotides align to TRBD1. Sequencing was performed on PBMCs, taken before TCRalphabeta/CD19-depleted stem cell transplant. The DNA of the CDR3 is TGTGCCAGTATCGGGACAGGAAATAGCAATCAGCCCCAGCATTTT. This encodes CASIGTGNSNQPQHF. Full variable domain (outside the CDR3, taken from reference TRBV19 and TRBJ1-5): DGGITQSPKYLFRKEGQNVTLSCEQNLNHDAMYWYRQDPGQGLRLIYYSQIVNDFQKGDIAEGYSVSREKKESFPLTVTSAQKNPTAFYLCASIGTGNSNQPQHFGDGTRLSIL.